This T cell receptor (beta chain) derives from a study of PD-1 blockade in classical Hodgkin lymphoma. General study points: What drove the repertoire differences, possibly disease activity or prior therapy, has not been defined.

Germline loops: CDR1 SGHVS, CDR2 FQNEAQ. The CDR3 runs to 15 residues. V was clipped by 4 bases and J by 0 bases, with 11 bases between them. No patient escaped relapse after autologous stem cell transplantation, and brentuximab vedotin exposure varied. Patients reached a best response of complete response, partial response or progressive disease. Data came from immunoSEQ multiplex PCR; TCRdb stores just in-frame clones and leaves some out. This sample has around 50,000 clones; 91% occur once, and the top ten carry over 9.5%. For this clone: Its antigen is still unknown.

The TCR sequence derives from a human donor with classical Hodgkin lymphoma. The specimen comprised peripheral blood mononuclear cells (PBMCs), sampled before the second cycle of nivolumab. V usage is TRBV7-8 and J usage is TRBJ2-3; D perhaps matches TRBD2 (5 bases). This chain's CDR3 is CASSSGLSSTDTQYF. CDR3 in DNA: TGTGCCAGCAGCTCGGGATTGTCTAGCACAGATACGCAGTATTTT.